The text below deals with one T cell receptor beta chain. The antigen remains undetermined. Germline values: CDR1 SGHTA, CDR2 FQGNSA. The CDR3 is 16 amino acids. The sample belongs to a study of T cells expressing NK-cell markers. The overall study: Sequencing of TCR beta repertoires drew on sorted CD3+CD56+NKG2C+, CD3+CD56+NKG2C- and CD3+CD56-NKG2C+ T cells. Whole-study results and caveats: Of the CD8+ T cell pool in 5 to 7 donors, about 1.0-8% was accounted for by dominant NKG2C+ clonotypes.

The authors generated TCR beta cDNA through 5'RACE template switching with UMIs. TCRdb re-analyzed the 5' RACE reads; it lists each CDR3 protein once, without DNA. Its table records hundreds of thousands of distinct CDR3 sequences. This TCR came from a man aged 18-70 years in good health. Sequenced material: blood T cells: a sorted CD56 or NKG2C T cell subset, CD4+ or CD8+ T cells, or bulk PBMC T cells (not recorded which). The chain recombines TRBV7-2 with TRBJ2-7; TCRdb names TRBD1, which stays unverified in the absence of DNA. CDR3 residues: CASSFFWTGGSYEQYF.